The present T cell receptor beta chain was sequenced within a study of blood T cells in healthy people across ages. A second PCR of about 6 to 11 cycles used a sample-barcoded 5' primer and a J-beta primer mix. A tag from a template-switch adaptor with 12 random nucleotides marked each cDNA molecule. TCRdb passed the 5' RACE reads through MiXCR, listing each CDR3 protein once. The data contain some 850,000 distinct CDR3 sequences, roughly 25% of them singletons. The authors extracted at least 6 micrograms of total RNA per sample. The germline V gene encodes CDR1 SGHTA and CDR2 FQGNSA. The CDR3 is made up of 17 amino acids. This clonotype has more than one count but fewer than ten. These data were also filed under a second study, of T cells of mothers and their children.

This receptor was identified in a boy aged 5-17 years in good health. The chain joins TRBV7-2 to TRBJ2-5, with 10 nucleotides matching TRBD2. The end of the DNA fits TRBJ2-7 better, so the J call may be wrong. The sample comprised blood. CDR3 bases: TGTGCCAGCAGCGCGGGGGGGCTAGCGGGGGCCTTTTACGAGCAGTACTTC. Translated: CASSAGGLAGAFYEQYF.